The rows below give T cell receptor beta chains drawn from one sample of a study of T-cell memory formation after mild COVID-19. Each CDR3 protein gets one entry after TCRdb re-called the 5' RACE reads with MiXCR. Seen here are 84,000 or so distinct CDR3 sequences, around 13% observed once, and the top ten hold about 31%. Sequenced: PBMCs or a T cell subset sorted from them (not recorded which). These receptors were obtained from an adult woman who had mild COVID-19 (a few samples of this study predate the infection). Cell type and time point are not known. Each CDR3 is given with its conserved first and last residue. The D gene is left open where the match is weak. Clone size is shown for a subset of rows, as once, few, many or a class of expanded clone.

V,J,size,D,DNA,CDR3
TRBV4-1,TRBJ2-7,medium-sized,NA,TGCGCCAGCAGCCAAGAGGCCGCACCGGGTTACGAGCAGTACTTC,CASSQEAAPGYEQYF
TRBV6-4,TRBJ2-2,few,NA,TGTGCCAGCAGTGAGGGGAACACCGGGGAGCTGTTTTTT,CASSEGNTGELFF
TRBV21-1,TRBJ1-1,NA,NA,TGTGCCAGCAGCAATGATAGGGACAGATGGACTGAAGCTTTCTTT,CASSNDRDRWTEAFF
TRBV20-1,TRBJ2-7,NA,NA,TGCAGTGCTAGAGACGGGATTGGAGGGGGCTACGAGCAGTACTTC,CSARDGIGGGYEQYF
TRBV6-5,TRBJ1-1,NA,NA,TGTGCCAGCAGAGCAAGCGGGACTGAAGCTTTCTTT,CASRASGTEAFF
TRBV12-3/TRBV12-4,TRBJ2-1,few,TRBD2,TGTGCCAGCAGGCAAAAACCCGACCTAGCGGGCAGCTCCTACAATGAGCAGTTCTTC,CASRQKPDLAGSSYNEQFF
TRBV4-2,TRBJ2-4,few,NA,TGTGCCAGCAGCCAAGTGGTAGGGTCCAAAAACATTCAGTACTTC,CASSQVVGSKNIQYF
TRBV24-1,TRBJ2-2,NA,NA,TGTGCCACCAGTGATTGGGGGAGCGGGACCGGGGAGCTGTTTTTT,CATSDWGSGTGELFF
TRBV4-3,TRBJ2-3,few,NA,TGCGCCAGCAGCCAAGATGGGAACCGCGCCACAGATACGCAGTATTTT,CASSQDGNRATDTQYF
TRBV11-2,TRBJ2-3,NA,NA,TGTGCCAGCAGCCCCTGGTCCGGGACCTCAGATACGCAGTATTTT,CASSPWSGTSDTQYF
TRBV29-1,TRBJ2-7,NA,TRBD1,TGCAGCGTTGGTTCCGCAGGGGGCTACGAGCAGTACTTC,CSVGSAGGYEQYF
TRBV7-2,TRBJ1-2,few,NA,TGTGCCAGCAGCCCCGACGGCGGGCCCTTTGGCTACACCTTC,CASSPDGGPFGYTF
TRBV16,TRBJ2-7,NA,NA,TGTGCCAGCAGCCAATTTGTGGGGACGGAGGGTCGCGAGCAGTACTTC,CASSQFVGTEGREQYF
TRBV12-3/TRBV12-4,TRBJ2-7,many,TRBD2,TGTGCCAGCAGTTCGGGGGGTGGTGGAGAGCAGTACTTC,CASSSGGGGEQYF
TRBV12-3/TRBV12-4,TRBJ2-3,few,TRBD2,TGTGCCAGCAGTCCTGGACTAGCGGAGTTCGGGGATACGCAGTATTTT,CASSPGLAEFGDTQYF
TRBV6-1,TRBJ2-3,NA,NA,TGTGCCAGCAGTTCGAAGGAGGCCTTCGGGGATACGCAGTATTTT,CASSSKEAFGDTQYF
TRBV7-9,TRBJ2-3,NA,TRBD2,TGTGCCAGCAGCCCGGGGGGGGATACGCAGTATTTT,CASSPGGDTQYF
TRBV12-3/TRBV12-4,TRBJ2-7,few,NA,TGTGCCAGCAGTGGGACCCCACTATACTACGAGCAGTACTTC,CASSGTPLYYEQYF
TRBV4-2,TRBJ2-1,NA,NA,TGTGCCAGCAGCCACTCGGGGAGTGAGCAGTTCTTC,CASSHSGSEQFF
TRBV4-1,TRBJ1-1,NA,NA,TGCGCCAGCAGCCGACGACAGGATCCGAACACTGAAGCTTTCTTT,CASSRRQDPNTEAFF
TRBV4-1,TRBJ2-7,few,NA,TGCGCCAGCAGCCTTTCCGGGACGGCCTACGAGCAGTACTTC,CASSLSGTAYEQYF
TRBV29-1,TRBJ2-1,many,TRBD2,TGCAGCGTTGATCGGACCGGGACTAGCCCCAATGAGCAGTTCTTC,CSVDRTGTSPNEQFF
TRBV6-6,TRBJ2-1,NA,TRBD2,TGTGCCAGCAGCCCAATAGCGGGAGGGAATGAGCAGTTCTTC,CASSPIAGGNEQFF
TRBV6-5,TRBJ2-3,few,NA,TGTGCCAGCAGTCCACCGCACAGGACAGATACGCAGTATTTT,CASSPPHRTDTQYF
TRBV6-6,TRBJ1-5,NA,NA,TGTGCCAGCAGTTACTCGGTTTATAGCAATCAGCCCCAGCATTTT,CASSYSVYSNQPQHF
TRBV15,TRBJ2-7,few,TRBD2,TGTGCCACCAGCAGAGATCGGGGACTAGGTCTGGAGCAGTACTTC,CATSRDRGLGLEQYF
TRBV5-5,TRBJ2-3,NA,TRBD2,TGTGCCAGCAGCTCGGAACAAAGGACTAGCCGCACAGATACGCAGTATTTT,CASSSEQRTSRTDTQYF
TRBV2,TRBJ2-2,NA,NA,TGTGCCAGCCAAACTAGGGACACCGGGGAGCTGTTTTTT,CASQTRDTGELFF
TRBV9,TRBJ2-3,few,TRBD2,TGTGCCAGCAGCGTAGCGCCGGGACTAGCGGATACAGATACGCAGTATTTT,CASSVAPGLADTDTQYF
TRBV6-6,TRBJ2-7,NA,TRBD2,TGTGCCAGCTCTTTGGGAGTAGCGGGAGACAAGCAGTACTTC,CASSLGVAGDKQYF
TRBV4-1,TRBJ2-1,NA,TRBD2,TGCGCCAGCAGCCTCAGAGCGGGGGGGCCTTACAATGAGCAGTTCTTC,CASSLRAGGPYNEQFF
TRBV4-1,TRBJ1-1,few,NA,TGCGCCAGCAGCCCCGCCGGGGGAGTGAACACTGAAGCTTTCTTT,CASSPAGGVNTEAFF
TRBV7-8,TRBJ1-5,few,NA,TGTGCCAGCAGCTTACACATTAGCAATCAGCCCCAGCATTTT,CASSLHISNQPQHF
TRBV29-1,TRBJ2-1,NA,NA,TGCAGCGTTGAAGAAGCCACCTACAATGAGCAGTTCTTC,CSVEEATYNEQFF
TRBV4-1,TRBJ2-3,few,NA,TGCGCCAGCAGCCCCCCTCTCGGCAGTAAGCAGTATTTT,CASSPPLGSKQYF